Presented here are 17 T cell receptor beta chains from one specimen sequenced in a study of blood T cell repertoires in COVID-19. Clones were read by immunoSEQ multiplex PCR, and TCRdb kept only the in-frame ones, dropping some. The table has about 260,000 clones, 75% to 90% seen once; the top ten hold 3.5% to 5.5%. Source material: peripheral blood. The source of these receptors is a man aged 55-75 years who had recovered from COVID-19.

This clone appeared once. The CDR3 bases are TGCAGCGGGCGGACAGGAACGAACACCGGGGAGCTGTTTTTT. Amino acid sequence: CSGRTGTNTGELFF. The V and J genes are TRBV29-1 and TRBJ2-2; TRBD1 aligns across 7 bases. J gave up 0 bases and V 7 bases, and 5 bases lay outside the gene matches. Germline CDR1 reads SQVTM; CDR2 reads ANQGSEA. The length of the CDR3 is 14 residues.

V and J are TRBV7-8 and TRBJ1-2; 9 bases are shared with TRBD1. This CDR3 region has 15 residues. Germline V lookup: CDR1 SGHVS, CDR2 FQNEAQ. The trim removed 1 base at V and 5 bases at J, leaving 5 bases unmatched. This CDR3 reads CASSLDRGRRYGYTF. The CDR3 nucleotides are TGTGCCAGCAGCTTAGACAGGGGGCGGAGGTATGGCTACACCTTC.

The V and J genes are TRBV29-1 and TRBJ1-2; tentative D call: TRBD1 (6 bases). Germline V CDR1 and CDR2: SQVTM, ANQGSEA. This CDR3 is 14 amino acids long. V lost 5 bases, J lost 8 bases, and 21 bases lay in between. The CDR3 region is CSVSPLVTRGGYTF. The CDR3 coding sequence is TGCAGCGTTTCACCACTAGTGACGAGGGGGGGCTACACCTTC.

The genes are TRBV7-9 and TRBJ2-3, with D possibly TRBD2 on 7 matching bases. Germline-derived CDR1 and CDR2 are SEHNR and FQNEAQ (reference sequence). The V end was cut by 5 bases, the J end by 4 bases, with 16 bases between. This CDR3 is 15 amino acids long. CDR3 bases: TGTGCCAGCAGCCTCGGCGGGGGCATCGCAGATACGCAGTATTTT. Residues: CASSLGGGIADTQYF.

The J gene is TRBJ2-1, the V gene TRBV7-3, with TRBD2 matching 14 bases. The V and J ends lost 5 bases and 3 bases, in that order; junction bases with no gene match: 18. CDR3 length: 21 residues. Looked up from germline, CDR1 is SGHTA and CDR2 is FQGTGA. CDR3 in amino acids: CASSLLLMTSGGAPNYNEQFF. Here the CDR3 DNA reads TGTGCCAGCAGCCTCCTCCTCATGACTAGCGGGGGGGCCCCTAACTACAATGAGCAGTTCTTC. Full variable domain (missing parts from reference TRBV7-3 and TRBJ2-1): GAGVSQTPSNKVTEKGKYVELRCDPISGHTALYWYRQSLGQGPEFLIYFQGTGAADDSGLPNDRFFAVRPEGSVSTLKIQRTERGDSAVYLCASSLLLMTSGGAPNYNEQFFGPGTRLTVL.

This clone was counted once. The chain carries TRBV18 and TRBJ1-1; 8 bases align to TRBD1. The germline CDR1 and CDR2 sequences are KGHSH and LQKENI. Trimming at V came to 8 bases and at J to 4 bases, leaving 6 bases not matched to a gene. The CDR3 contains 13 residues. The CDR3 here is CASTGQGPTEAFF. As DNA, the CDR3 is TGTGCCAGCACCGGACAGGGTCCCACTGAAGCTTTCTTT.

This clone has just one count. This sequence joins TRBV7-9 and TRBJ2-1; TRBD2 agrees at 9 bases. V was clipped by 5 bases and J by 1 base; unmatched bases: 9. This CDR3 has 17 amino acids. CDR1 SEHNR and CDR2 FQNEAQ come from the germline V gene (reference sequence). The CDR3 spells CASSEGSGRVSYNEQFF. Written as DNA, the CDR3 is TGTGCCAGCAGCGAAGGTAGCGGGAGAGTTTCCTACAATGAGCAGTTCTTC.

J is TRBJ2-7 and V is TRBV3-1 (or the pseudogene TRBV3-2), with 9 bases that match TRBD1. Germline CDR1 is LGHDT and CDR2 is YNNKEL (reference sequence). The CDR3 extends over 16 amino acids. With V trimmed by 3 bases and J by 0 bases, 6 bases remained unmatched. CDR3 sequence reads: CASSHRDRASSYEQYF. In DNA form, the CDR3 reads TGTGCCAGCAGCCATCGGGACAGGGCAAGCTCCTACGAGCAGTACTTC.

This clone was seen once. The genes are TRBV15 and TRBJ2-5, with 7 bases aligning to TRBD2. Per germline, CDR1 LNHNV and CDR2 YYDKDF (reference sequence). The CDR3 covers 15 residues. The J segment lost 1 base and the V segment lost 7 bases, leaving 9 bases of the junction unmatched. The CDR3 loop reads CATIPAGEPQETQYF. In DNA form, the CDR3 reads TGTGCCACCATCCCTGCGGGGGAACCCCAAGAGACCCAGTACTTC.

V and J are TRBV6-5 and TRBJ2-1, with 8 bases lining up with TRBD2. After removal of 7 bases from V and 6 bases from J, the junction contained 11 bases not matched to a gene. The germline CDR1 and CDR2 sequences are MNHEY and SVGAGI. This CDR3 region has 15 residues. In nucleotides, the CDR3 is TGTGCCAGCATAAGAGCGGTAGCGGGAAGCAATGAGCAGTTCTTC. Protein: CASIRAVAGSNEQFF.

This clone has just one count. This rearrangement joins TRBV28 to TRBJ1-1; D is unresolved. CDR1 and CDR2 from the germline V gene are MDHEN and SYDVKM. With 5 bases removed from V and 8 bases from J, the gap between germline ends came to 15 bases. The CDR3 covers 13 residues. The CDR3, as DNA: TGTGCCAGCAGTCTAGGGCTCGGCGGGGAAGCTTTCTTT. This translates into CASSLGLGGEAFF. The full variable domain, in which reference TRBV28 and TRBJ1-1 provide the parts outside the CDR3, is DVKVTQSSRYLVKRTGEKVFLECVQDMDHENMFWYRQDPGLGLRLIYFSYDVKMKEKGDIPEGYSVSREKKERFSLILESASTNQTSMYLCASSLGLGGEAFFGQGTRLTVV.

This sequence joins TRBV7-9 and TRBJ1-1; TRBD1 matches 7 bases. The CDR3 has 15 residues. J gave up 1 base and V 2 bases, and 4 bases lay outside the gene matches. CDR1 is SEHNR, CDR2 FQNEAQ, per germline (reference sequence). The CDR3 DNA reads TGTGCCAGCAGCTTATACGGACAGGCGAACACTGAAGCTTTCTTT. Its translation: CASSLYGQANTEAFF. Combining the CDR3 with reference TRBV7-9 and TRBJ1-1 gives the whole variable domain DTGVSQNPRHKITKRGQNVTFRCDPISEHNRLYWYRQTLGQGPEFLTYFQNEAQLEKSRLLSDRFSAERPKGSFSTLEIQRTEQGDSAMYLCASSLYGQANTEAFFGQGTRLTVV.

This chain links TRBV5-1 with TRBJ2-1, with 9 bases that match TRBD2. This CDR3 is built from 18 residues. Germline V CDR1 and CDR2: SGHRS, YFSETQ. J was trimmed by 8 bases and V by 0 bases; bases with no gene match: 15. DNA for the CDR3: TGCGCCAGCAGCTTGGGTTTTGGGGTAGCGGGAGATCAATATGAGCAGTTCTTC. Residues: CASSLGFGVAGDQYEQFF. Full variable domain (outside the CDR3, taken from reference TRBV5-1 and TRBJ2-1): KAGVTQTPRYLIKTRGQQVTLSCSPISGHRSVSWYQQTPGQGLQFLFEYFSETQRNKGNFPGRFSGRQFSNSRSEMNVSTLELGDSALYLCASSLGFGVAGDQYEQFFGPGTRLTVL.

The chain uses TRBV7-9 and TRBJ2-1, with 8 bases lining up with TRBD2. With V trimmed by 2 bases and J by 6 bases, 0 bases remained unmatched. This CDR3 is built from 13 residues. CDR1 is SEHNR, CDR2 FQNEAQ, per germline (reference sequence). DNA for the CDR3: TGTGCCAGCAGCTTACGGGGGGGCAATGAGCAGTTCTTC. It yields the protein CASSLRGGNEQFF.

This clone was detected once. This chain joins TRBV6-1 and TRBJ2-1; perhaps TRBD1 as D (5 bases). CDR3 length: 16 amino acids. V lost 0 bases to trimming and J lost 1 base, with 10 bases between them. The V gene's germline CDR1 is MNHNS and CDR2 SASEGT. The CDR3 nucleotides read TGTGCCAGCAGTGAAGCACTTACAGGTTCCTACAATGAGCAGTTCTTC. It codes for CASSEALTGSYNEQFF.

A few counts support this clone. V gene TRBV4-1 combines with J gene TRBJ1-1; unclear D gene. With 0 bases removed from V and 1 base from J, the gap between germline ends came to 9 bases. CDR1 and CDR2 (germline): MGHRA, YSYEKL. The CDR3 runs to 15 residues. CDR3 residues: CASSQDSVRNTEAFF. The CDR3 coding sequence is TGCGCCAGCAGCCAAGATTCGGTCCGGAACACTGAAGCTTTCTTT.

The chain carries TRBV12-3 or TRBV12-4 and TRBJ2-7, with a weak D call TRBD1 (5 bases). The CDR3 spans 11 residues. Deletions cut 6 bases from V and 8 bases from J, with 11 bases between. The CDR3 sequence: CASSIGAKQYF. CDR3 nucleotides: TGTGCCAGCAGCATAGGGGCGAAGCAGTACTTC.